These 16 T cell receptor beta chains came from one sample sequenced in a study of low-dose radiotherapy and immunotherapy resistance in tumors. This sample's time point: before trial treatment. TRAV and TRBV primers primed cDNA for both TCRalpha and TCRbeta. Over approximately 19 PCR cycles, TCRs were amplified from a constant-region primer and V-primer adapter. TCRdb fed the reads into MiXCR, producing one record per CDR3 protein. The data show 75,000 to 95,000 distinct CDR3 sequences, with under 10% seen just once and around 1% held by the top ten. The sequencing here drew on PBMCs, taken before treatment. These receptors came from a male donor with prostate cancer.

This clonotype showed up many times. The chain combines TRBV30 with TRBJ1-5; 7 nucleotides line up with TRBD1. CDR3 length: 14 amino acids. Germline V gene lookup returns CDR1 GTSNPN and CDR2 SVGIG (reference sequence). V was clipped by 2 bases and J by 2 bases; unmatched bases: 3. This chain's CDR3 is CAWSTTGGNQPQHF. CDR3 DNA: TGTGCCTGGAGTACCACAGGGGGCAATCAGCCCCAGCATTTT.

This clonotype appeared many times. The chain employs TRBV12-3 or TRBV12-4 and TRBJ2-2, with D perhaps TRBD1 or TRBD2 (5 bases each). V shed 5 bases and J shed 0 bases, with 13 bases lying between them. The CDR3 extends over 16 amino acids. The CDR3 loop is CASSPGPSANTGELFF. The CDR3 coding sequence is TGTGCCAGCAGTCCGGGACCGAGCGCGAACACCGGGGAGCTGTTTTTT.

Concerning this clonotype: The limits of the CDR3 on the DNA are not certain, so only TCRdb's listed CDR3 is given. V and J are TRBV2 and TRBJ2-2. Germline V CDR1 and CDR2: SNHLY, FYNNEI. The CDR3 length is 15 residues, termini included. CDR3 loop: CASKRTGNTGELFFF.

As to this clonotype: This probably arose from a read error, given a far larger clone one base away. V and J are TRBV6-1 and TRBJ2-5; the D gene is possibly TRBD1 (5 bases). V lost 10 bases, J lost 5 bases, and 11 bases lay in between. The CDR3 has 11 amino acids. Germline CDR1 and CDR2: MNHNS and SASEGT. Written as DNA, the CDR3 is TGTGCCATCAGGGCCGACGAGACCCAGTACTTC. This sequence encodes CAIRADETQYF.

At least ten counts were recorded for this clonotype. CDR3 DNA: TGTGCCAGCAGCCCGATTGTACAAGAGACCCAGTACTTC. Protein sequence: CASSPIVQETQYF. V and J are TRBV7-2 and TRBJ2-5, with D unresolved. Between the trimmed V and J ends, which lost 5 bases and 2 bases, there was a span of 9 bases. Germline values: CDR1 SGHTA, CDR2 FQGNSA. The length of the CDR3 is 13 residues. The complete variable domain, with remaining parts taken from reference TRBV7-2 and TRBJ2-5, reads GAGVSQSPSNKVTEKGKDVELRCDPISGHTALYWYRQSLGQGLEFLIYFQGNSAPDKSGLPSDRFSAERTGGSVSTLTIQRTQQEDSAVYLCASSPIVQETQYFGPGTRLLVL.

This clonotype was recorded many times. The chain couples TRBV6-1 to TRBJ2-7, with D maybe TRBD2 (6 bases). Germline CDR1 and CDR2: MNHNS and SASEGT. This CDR3 is 14 amino acids long. Trimming took off 1 base at V and 1 base at J, with 8 bases between the two ends. The DNA of the CDR3 is TGTGCCAGCAGTGAAGTTGGAGGGTCCTACGAGCAGTACTTC. Its translation: CASSEVGGSYEQYF.

The J gene is TRBJ1-1, the V gene TRBV7-8; D remains unclear. The CDR3 spans 13 residues. V shed 3 bases and J shed 0 bases, with 5 bases lying between them. The germline V gene has CDR1 SGHVS and CDR2 FQNEAQ. The CDR3 loop is CASSFAVNTEAFF. The CDR3 DNA reads TGTGCCAGCAGCTTCGCAGTGAACACTGAAGCTTTCTTT.

This clonotype was detected ten times or more. This rearrangement joins TRBV15 to TRBJ2-1; D unresolved. Trimming cost V 5 bases and J 7 bases, with 12 bases left between them. Germline lookup yields CDR1 LNHNV and CDR2 YYDKDF (reference sequence). The CDR3 spans 13 residues. CDR3 nucleotide sequence: TGTGCCACCAGCGTATTAAGGACGAATGAGCAGTTCTTC. Translating gives CATSVLRTNEQFF.

There are many counts of this clonotype. J is TRBJ2-3 and V is TRBV29-1, with no clear D. In germline, CDR1 is SQVTM, CDR2 ANQGSEA. Trimming cost V 6 bases and J 5 bases, with 9 bases left between them. This CDR3 is 11 amino acids long. The CDR3 region has the DNA TGCAGCGTAAGCCACCGAGATACGCAGTATTTT. It specifies CSVSHRDTQYF.

This clonotype was counted many times. The CDR3 protein is CASSLIQGSGNEQYF. The CDR3 region has the DNA TGTGCCAGCAGTCTGATACAGGGTTCAGGCAACGAGCAGTACTTC. The chain uses TRBV6-6 and TRBJ2-7; D perhaps matches TRBD1 (6 bases). Germline CDR1 reads MNHNY; CDR2 reads SVGAGI (reference sequence). Trimming took off 5 bases at V and 5 bases at J, with 19 bases between the two ends. This CDR3 spans 15 amino acids.

The chain has TRBV27 and TRBJ1-2; TRBD1 might be the D (5 bases). The V and J ends lost 0 bases and 2 bases respectively, with 10 bases between them. This CDR3 is 15 amino acids long. Per the germline V gene, CDR1 is MNHEY and CDR2 is SMNVEV (reference sequence). In DNA form, the CDR3 reads TGTGCCAGCAGTTTATCAAAGGGACGGAACTATGGCTACACCTTC. Protein product: CASSLSKGRNYGYTF.

The table lists this clonotype with many counts. The chain uses TRBV19 and TRBJ2-2; D is ambiguous. CDR3 length equals 15 residues. The germline V gene encodes CDR1 LNHDA and CDR2 SQIVND (reference sequence). V was cut by 5 bases and J by 4 bases, with 14 bases left in between. In nucleotides, the CDR3 is TGTGCCAGTAGTCTCCTTTCTCAGAGCACCGGGGAGCTGTTTTTT. Protein: CASSLLSQSTGELFF.

This clonotype has at least ten counts. The chain carries TRBV7-8 and TRBJ2-3; the D is unclear. Germline V CDR1 and CDR2: SGHVS, FQNEAQ. CDR3 size: 11 residues. Trimming took off 4 bases at V and 8 bases at J, with 7 bases between the two ends. CDR3 residues: CASSSLGTQYF. In DNA form, the CDR3 reads TGTGCCAGCAGCTCCCTGGGTACGCAGTATTTT.

The CDR3 nucleotides are TGTGCCACCAGCAGCCTGGGGGCAGGGCGGTCCAATGAGCAGTTCTTC. Translating it yields CATSSLGAGRSNEQFF. This sequence joins TRBV15 and TRBJ2-1; TRBD1 is a possible D gene (6 bases). The germline V gene encodes CDR1 LNHNV and CDR2 YYDKDF (reference sequence). This CDR3 has 16 residues. V was pared by 3 bases and J by 6 bases, with 18 bases between.

This clonotype was counted at least ten times. The J gene is TRBJ2-3, the V gene TRBV23-1; D unresolved. TRBV23-1 qualifies as an ORF whose function is uncertain. The V gene lost 0 bases and the J gene lost 3 bases, with 16 bases spanning the gap. This CDR3 comprises 17 residues. CDR3 nucleotides: TGCGCCAGCAGTCAATCAAGGCCGAATCTAACGACAGATACGCAGTATTTT. Its translation is CASSQSRPNLTTDTQYF.

This clonotype was seen repeatedly, ten times or more. V gene TRBV13 combines with J gene TRBJ1-2; no reliable D call. CDR3 length equals 13 residues. Per germline, CDR1 PRHDT and CDR2 FYEKMQ (reference sequence). V dropped 2 bases and J dropped 3 bases, with 7 bases sitting between them. DNA of the CDR3: TGTGCCAGCAGCTTATTAGGAGACTATGGCTACACCTTC. Translating gives CASSLLGDYGYTF.